This TCR beta chain was observed in a study of blood T cell repertoires in COVID-19. The overall study: T cells, B-cell-depleted T cells, or PBMCs provided the cDNA or gDNA that served as material.

Clones were read by immunoSEQ multiplex PCR, and TCRdb kept only the in-frame ones, dropping some. Here the sample spans around 160,000 clones, about 83% being singletons. Everyone who took part was roughly 18 to 100 years old, and they came from about 25 US areas. Exposed enrollees encountered a COVID-19 case at some point within 2 weeks before study entry. Germline CDR1 LGHNA, CDR2 YNFKEQ. Trimming took 1 base from V and 3 from J; bases not matched to a gene: 2. The CDR3 has 16 amino acids. The V and J genes are TRBV4-2 and TRBJ2-3; 12 bases map to TRBD2. The sample was PBMCs or T cells enriched from blood (not recorded which). This receptor was taken from a woman in her fifties or sixties who had been exposed to COVID-19. In DNA, the CDR3 is TGTGCCAGCAGCCAAGGGACTAGCGGGGAGACAGATACGCAGTATTTT. Amino acids: CASSQGTSGETDTQYF.